This entry lists 20 T cell receptor beta chains sequenced from one sample in a study of identical twins. TCRdb reanalysed the 5' RACE reads using MiXCR and keeps one entry per CDR3 protein. The sample yields 700,000 or so distinct CDR3 sequences, 8% to 9% seen once. These data were likewise used in another study, on yellow fever vaccine responses in identical twins.

The sequencing input was PBMCs. All receptors derive from a woman between 18 and 29 years old in good health.

The table lists this clonotype with a few counts. V usage is TRBV6-5 and J usage is TRBJ1-2, with 9 bases aligning to TRBD1. Trimming took 2 bases from V and 3 from J; bases not matched to a gene: 4. Per the germline V gene, CDR1 is MNHEY and CDR2 is SVGAGI. This CDR3 contains 15 residues. The CDR3 protein is CASSYGTGRDYGYTF. CDR3 sequence (DNA): TGTGCCAGCAGTTACGGGACAGGGAGAGACTATGGCTACACCTTC.

This clonotype has just a few counts. This chain connects TRBV11-2 to TRBJ2-7; possible D gene TRBD2, 7 bases. This CDR3 spans 14 amino acids. CDR1 and CDR2 from the germline V gene are SGHAT and FQNNGV. The germline V and J ends were trimmed by 4 bases and 7 bases, with 17 bases remaining between them. CDR3 sequence reads: CASSSSRGRGEQYF. The CDR3 DNA reads TGTGCCAGCAGCTCTAGCCGGGGGCGGGGGGAGCAGTACTTC.

In its sample, this clonotype was seen a few times. The gene calls are TRBV27 and TRBJ2-6; D is perhaps TRBD1 (6 bases). This CDR3 has 16 residues. V shed 3 bases and J shed 4 bases, with 13 bases lying between them. CDR1 is MNHEY and CDR2 is SMNVEV in the germline V gene (reference sequence). CDR3 in amino acids: CASSFMGALGANVLTF. The DNA of the CDR3 is TGTGCCAGCAGTTTTATGGGGGCGCTGGGGGCCAACGTCCTGACTTTC.

This clonotype was counted only a few times. The J gene is TRBJ1-6, the V gene TRBV6-1; no firm D call. V lost 6 bases, J lost 9 bases, and 12 bases lay in between. The CDR3 has 13 amino acids. Germline V CDR1 and CDR2: MNHNS, SASEGT. The CDR3 bases are TGTGCCAGCAGCCCAACATCGGGTTCACCCCTCCACTTT. This gives the protein CASSPTSGSPLHF.

The V and J genes are TRBV7-9 and TRBJ2-7, with TRBD2 as a possible D gene (5 bases). Trimming took 5 bases from V and 2 from J, leaving 13 bases between them. This CDR3 comprises 14 residues. CDR1 SEHNR and CDR2 FQNEAQ come from the germline V gene (reference sequence). The CDR3 loop reads CASSPPGITYEQYF. For the CDR3, the DNA is TGTGCCAGCAGCCCTCCGGGGATAACCTACGAGCAGTACTTC.

This clonotype was observed at least ten times. V gene TRBV5-1 combines with J gene TRBJ2-1; D perhaps matches TRBD1 (5 bases). Germline values: CDR1 SGHRS, CDR2 YFSETQ. The V end lost 0 bases, the J end lost 8 bases, and 9 bases lay between the germline ends. CDR3 length: 13 amino acids. CDR3 in DNA: TGCGCCAGCAGCTTGGTAAAAGGGGATGAGCAGTTCTTC. Translation: CASSLVKGDEQFF.

Comments on this clonotype: A read error is possible here, since a much larger clone lies one base away. The chain joins TRBV15 to TRBJ2-3, with 9 bases matching TRBD1. The CDR3 runs to 15 residues. Germline V gene lookup returns CDR1 LNHNV and CDR2 YYDKDF (reference sequence). The junction had 6 bases not matched to a gene; V was cut back by 4 bases and J by 4 bases. DNA of the CDR3: TGTGCCACCAGCAATACAGGGGGCGGGTCAGATACGCAGTATTTT. Amino acids: CATSNTGGGSDTQYF.

In this sample, this clonotype turned up a few times. The rearrangement uses TRBV5-1 and TRBJ2-7; TRBD1 matches at 7 bases. V lost 0 bases and J lost 6; bases outside the gene matches: 6. The CDR3 sequence is 14 residues long. Germline lookup yields CDR1 SGHRS and CDR2 YFSETQ. CDR3 nucleotide sequence: TGCGCCAGCAGCTTGGCCGGGACAGCTTCCGAGCAGTACTTC. It specifies CASSLAGTASEQYF. The whole variable domain, filled in from reference TRBV5-1 and TRBJ2-7, reads KAGVTQTPRYLIKTRGQQVTLSCSPISGHRSVSWYQQTPGQGLQFLFEYFSETQRNKGNFPGRFSGRQFSNSRSEMNVSTLELGDSALYLCASSLAGTASEQYFGPGTRLTVT.

In this sample, this clonotype turned up many times. The rearrangement joins TRBV29-1 to TRBJ2-4, with TRBD2 matching 7 bases. The CDR3 runs 13 residues. CDR1 and CDR2 (germline): SQVTM, ANQGSEA. With V trimmed by 7 bases and J by 0 bases, 3 bases remained unmatched. The CDR3 region has the DNA TGCAGCGCTAGCGGTCTAGCCAAAAACATTCAGTACTTC. It yields the protein CSASGLAKNIQYF.

This clonotype was counted between two and nine times. The chain is built from TRBV28 and TRBJ2-7, with D unclear. V was cut by 5 bases and J by 3 bases, with 14 bases left in between. This CDR3 is built from 14 residues. Germline V gene data show CDR1 as MDHEN and CDR2 as SYDVKM. CDR3 amino acids: CASSRLPGYYEQYF. The CDR3 nucleotides read TGTGCCAGCAGTCGTCTCCCTGGGTACTACGAGCAGTACTTC.

This clonotype was counted between two and nine times. The chain combines TRBV7-9 with TRBJ2-7; D remains ambiguous. CDR1 SEHNR and CDR2 FQNEAQ come from the germline V gene (reference sequence). There are 13 residues in the CDR3. V lost 5 bases to trimming and J lost 2 bases, with 10 bases between them. CDR3 sequence (DNA): TGTGCCAGCAGCCCCCCGCAGACCTACGAGCAGTACTTC. Translated, it gives CASSPPQTYEQYF. Together with reference TRBV7-9 and TRBJ2-7, the CDR3 gives the full variable domain: DTGVSQNPRHKITKRGQNVTFRCDPISEHNRLYWYRQTLGQGPEFLTYFQNEAQLEKSRLLSDRFSAERPKGSFSTLEIQRTEQGDSAMYLCASSPPQTYEQYFGPGTRLTVT.

This chain joins TRBV28 and TRBJ2-7; 7 bases line up with TRBD2. Germline CDR1 and CDR2: MDHEN and SYDVKM. This CDR3 is 14 amino acids long. V gave up 3 bases and J gave up 5 bases; unmatched junction bases: 7. In DNA form, the CDR3 reads TGTGCCAGCAGTTTTCGCGGGAGTCTGAACGAGCAGTACTTC. Its translation: CASSFRGSLNEQYF.

This clonotype came up many times. This chain connects TRBV4-3 to TRBJ2-5; D gene uncertain. The V and J ends lost 0 bases and 4 bases respectively, with 9 bases between them. The CDR3 length is 14 residues. CDR1 is LGHNA, CDR2 YSLEER, per germline. The CDR3 is CASSQDSIGETQYF. As DNA, the CDR3 is TGCGCCAGCAGCCAAGATTCGATTGGAGAGACCCAGTACTTC.

This clonotype was counted only a few times. This sequence joins TRBV30 and TRBJ2-5; tentatively, D is TRBD2 (6 bases). Germline assignment: CDR1 GTSNPN and CDR2 SVGIG (reference sequence). The ends were cut back, 0 bases at V and 0 bases at J, with 8 bases in the middle. The CDR3 is 14 amino acids. CDR3 in DNA: TGTGCCTGGAGTGTAGGAGGGAACCAAGAGACCCAGTACTTC. Protein product: CAWSVGGNQETQYF.

The CDR3 is CASSQLISGAPRATVYNEQFF. The CDR3, as DNA: TGCGCCAGCAGCCAGCTGATTAGCGGGGCCCCAAGGGCTACTGTTTACAATGAGCAGTTCTTC. The chain carries TRBV5-1 and TRBJ2-1, with 8 bases that match TRBD2. CDR3 size: 21 residues. The trim removed 4 bases at V and 4 bases at J, leaving 25 bases unmatched. Germline V gives CDR1 SGHRS, CDR2 YFSETQ.

In its sample, this clonotype was seen many times. The chain joins TRBV6-5 to TRBJ1-1; TRBD1 matches 9 bases. The CDR3 contains 15 residues. The germline V gene encodes CDR1 MNHEY and CDR2 SVGAGI. Germline trimming cut 0 bases from V and 2 bases from J; bases unmatched to any gene: 1. CDR3: CASSYSGQGNTEAFF. The CDR3 DNA follows: TGTGCCAGCAGTTACTCGGGACAGGGAAACACTGAAGCTTTCTTT.

This chain joins TRBV5-1 and TRBJ2-3, with D uncertain. The V gene's germline CDR1 is SGHRS and CDR2 YFSETQ. The CDR3 consists of 14 residues. V was cut by 5 bases and J by 5 bases, with 15 bases left in between. The CDR3 nucleotides read TGCGCCAGCAGAATCACCGCGGTCCGAGATACGCAGTATTTT. Protein product: CASRITAVRDTQYF.

This sequence joins TRBV7-9 and TRBJ2-7, with 9 bases that match TRBD2. The V gene end was trimmed by 3 bases and the J gene end by 7 bases; junction bases not matched to a gene: 4. The germline V gene has CDR1 SEHNR and CDR2 FQNEAQ (reference sequence). The CDR3 runs 13 residues. The CDR3 DNA reads as TGTGCCAGCAGCTTCGGGACTAGCCGTGAGCAGTACTTC. This codes for CASSFGTSREQYF.

The gene calls are TRBV7-9 and TRBJ2-7, with D maybe TRBD2 (5 bases). CDR1 is SEHNR, CDR2 FQNEAQ, per germline (reference sequence). The V end was cut by 7 bases, the J end by 2 bases, with 24 bases between. The CDR3 is made up of 17 amino acids. DNA for the CDR3: TGTGCCAGCACCCCCCCAGGAGATCTAGCAGGAGCCTACGAGCAGTACTTC. This sequence encodes CASTPPGDLAGAYEQYF.

The chain couples TRBV14 to TRBJ2-5, with TRBD2 identical over 7 bases. Unmatched junction bases numbered 1, after V lost 0 bases and J lost 3 bases. The V gene's germline CDR1 is SGHDN and CDR2 FVKESK. CDR3 length: 14 residues. CDR3 residues: CASSQEGGEETQYF. DNA for the CDR3: TGTGCCAGCAGCCAAGAGGGAGGGGAAGAGACCCAGTACTTC.